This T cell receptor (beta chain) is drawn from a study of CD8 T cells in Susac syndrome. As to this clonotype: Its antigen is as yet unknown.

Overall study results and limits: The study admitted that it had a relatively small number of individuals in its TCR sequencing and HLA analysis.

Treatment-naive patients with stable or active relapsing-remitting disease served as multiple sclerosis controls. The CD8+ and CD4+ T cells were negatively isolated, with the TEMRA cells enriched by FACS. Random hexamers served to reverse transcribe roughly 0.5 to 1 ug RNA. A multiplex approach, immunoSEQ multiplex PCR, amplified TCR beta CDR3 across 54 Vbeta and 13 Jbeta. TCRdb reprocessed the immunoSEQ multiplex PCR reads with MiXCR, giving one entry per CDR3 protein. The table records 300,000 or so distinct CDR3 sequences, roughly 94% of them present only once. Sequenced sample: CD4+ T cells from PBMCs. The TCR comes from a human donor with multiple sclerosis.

The CDR3 protein is CASSVVEGTSGSDTQYF. DNA for the CDR3: TGTGCCAGCAGCGTAGTGGAGGGGACTAGCGGGAGCGATACGCAGTATTTT. The chain joins TRBV9 to TRBJ2-3, with 14 bases identical to TRBD2. The CDR3 is 17 residues long. In germline, CDR1 is SGDLS, CDR2 YYNGEE. The V segment lost 0 bases and the J segment 6 bases; nucleotides outside the gene matches: 6.